A selection of T cell receptor beta chains follows, all from one sample in a study of blood T cell repertoires in COVID-19. Here immunoSEQ multiplex PCR was the method, and the copy in TCRdb shows in-frame clones only, minus some. The sample yields under 200,000 clones, about 87% seen once. The material sequenced was peripheral blood. All receptors derive from a man in his forties or fifties with active or convalescent COVID-19. Both conserved end residues are part of each CDR3. D genes are given only for firm matches. Only part of the rows carry a size: once, few, many, or a class if the clone is expanded.

cdr3_aa,cdr3_nt,d_call,j_call,v_call,clone_size
CASSLWQNQETQYF,TGTGCCAGCAGCTTATGGCAGAACCAAGAGACCCAGTACTTC,.,TRBJ2-5,TRBV11-2,.
CASSSTATNEKLFF,TGTGCCAGCAGCTCCACAGCAACTAATGAAAAACTGTTTTTT,.,TRBJ1-4,TRBV3-1/TRBV3-2,.
CASSLPSGGSDTQYF,TGCGCCAGCAGTCTTCCCAGCGGGGGGTCCGATACGCAGTATTTT,TRBD2,TRBJ2-3,TRBV4-1,.
CASSEGDYQETQYF,TGTGCCAGCAGTGAAGGGGACTACCAAGAGACCCAGTACTTC,.,TRBJ2-5,TRBV25-1,.
CASSLKSGGRFSGYTF,TGTGCCAGCAGCTTAAAATCGGGCGGGAGGTTCAGTGGCTACACCTTC,.,TRBJ1-2,TRBV13,.
CASRDRAPGYTF,TGTGCCAGCAGAGACAGGGCGCCTGGCTACACCTTC,TRBD1,TRBJ1-2,TRBV2,.
CASSQDGQSRGEKLFF,TGTGCCAGCAGCCAAGATGGACAGTCAAGAGGAGAAAAACTGTTTTTT,.,TRBJ1-4,TRBV4-2,.
CASSPGQGGDTIYF,TGTGCCAGCAGTCCCGGACAGGGAGGTGACACCATATATTTT,TRBD1,TRBJ1-3,TRBV3-1/TRBV3-2,.
CASKTGVSGNTIYF,TGTGCCAGCAAAACAGGGGTCTCTGGAAACACCATATATTTT,TRBD1,TRBJ1-3,TRBV2,once
CASSEGRGTEAFF,TGTGCCAGTAGTGAGGGGAGGGGTACTGAAGCTTTCTTT,.,TRBJ1-1,TRBV19,.
CASSLTGPTEAFF,TGTGCCAGCAGTTTGACAGGACCCACTGAAGCTTTCTTT,.,TRBJ1-1,TRBV12-3/TRBV12-4,.
CASSQDPRGEQFF,TGTGCCAGCAGCCAAGATCCCCGGGGTGAGCAGTTCTTC,.,TRBJ2-1,TRBV3-1/TRBV3-2,.
CASSIVVDRGEAFF,TGTGCCAGTAGTATAGTTGTGGACAGGGGGGAAGCTTTCTTT,TRBD1,TRBJ1-1,TRBV19,.
CASSEGTGGLDEQFF,TGTGCCAGCAGTGAAGGGACAGGGGGCTTGGATGAGCAGTTCTTC,TRBD1,TRBJ2-1,TRBV2,.
CASSPNRGSTEAFF,TGTGCCAGCTCACCAAACAGGGGGTCTACTGAAGCTTTCTTT,TRBD1,TRBJ1-1,TRBV18,.
CASSLGAGPGGYTF,TGCGCCAGCAGCTTGGGGGCAGGGCCGGGTGGCTACACCTTC,.,TRBJ1-2,TRBV5-1,.
CASSGRDRGTDTQYF,TGTGCCAGCAGCGGGCGGGACAGGGGAACAGATACGCAGTATTTT,TRBD1,TRBJ2-3,TRBV9,.
CASGNGGLWPQHF,TGTGCTAGTGGTAACGGAGGGTTATGGCCCCAGCATTTT,.,TRBJ1-5,TRBV12-5,.
CASSLGGQGSREQFF,TGTGCCAGCAGCTTAGGGGGGCAGGGTTCGCGTGAGCAGTTCTTC,.,TRBJ2-1,TRBV7-8,.
CASSQDKGQGVFWGKLFF,TGTGCCAGCAGCCAAGACAAGGGACAGGGGGTGTTTTGGGGAAAACTGTTTTTT,TRBD1,TRBJ1-4,TRBV4-2,.
CAWRFGGLNTEAFF,TGTGCCTGGAGGTTCGGAGGGCTGAACACTGAAGCTTTCTTT,.,TRBJ1-1,TRBV30,few
CASSQDVGAGGPQETQYF,TGCGCCAGCAGCCAAGACGTAGGAGCGGGGGGGCCACAAGAGACCCAGTACTTC,TRBD2,TRBJ2-5,TRBV4-3,.
CASRNRDGYTF,TGTGCCAGCAGGAATCGCGATGGCTACACCTTC,.,TRBJ1-2,TRBV2,.
CASSSVQDKNIQYF,TGTGCCAGCAGCTCTGTACAGGACAAAAACATTCAGTACTTC,.,TRBJ2-4,TRBV11-2,.
CASRPGQGVYEQYF,TGTGCCAGCAGACCGGGACAGGGAGTTTACGAGCAGTACTTC,TRBD1,TRBJ2-7,TRBV6-5,.
CASSYYLSSGEQNQPQHF,TGTGCCAGCAGTTACTATTTATCGAGCGGGGAGCAAAATCAGCCCCAGCATTTT,.,TRBJ1-5,TRBV6-2/TRBV6-3,.
CASRSQNSPLHF,TGTGCCAGCAGATCCCAAAATTCACCCCTCCACTTT,.,TRBJ1-6,TRBV13,.
CASSPDRVETQYF,TGTGCCAGCAGCCCGGACAGGGTAGAGACCCAGTACTTC,TRBD1,TRBJ2-5,TRBV7-2,.
CASSPGTGYGYTF,TGTGCCAGCAGCCCCGGGACAGGGTATGGCTACACCTTC,TRBD1,TRBJ1-2,TRBV12-3/TRBV12-4,.
CASSSGAGVHQPQHF,TGTGCCAGTAGTTCTGGCGCAGGGGTTCATCAGCCCCAGCATTTT,.,TRBJ1-5,TRBV19,.
CASSLWDTSYEQYF,TGCGCCAGCAGCCTTTGGGACACCTCCTACGAGCAGTACTTC,.,TRBJ2-7,TRBV5-1,.
CAISDGGGQLGEQYF,TGTGCCATCAGTGACGGCGGGGGCCAGCTGGGGGAGCAGTACTTC,.,TRBJ2-7,TRBV10-3,.
CASSLASGGTEAFF,TGCGCCAGCAGCCTTGCCTCAGGGGGCACTGAAGCTTTCTTT,TRBD1,TRBJ1-1,TRBV4-3,.
CASSLGTVSPLHF,TGTGCCAGCAGCTTAGGAACGGTTTCACCCCTCCACTTT,.,TRBJ1-6,TRBV7-9,once
CSVEVLMGQGPQETQYF,TGCAGCGTTGAAGTATTGATGGGGCAGGGGCCCCAAGAGACCCAGTACTTC,.,TRBJ2-5,TRBV29-1,.
CASSQASGRSGNTIYF,TGTGCCAGCAGCCAAGCTTCGGGTCGCTCTGGAAACACCATATATTTT,.,TRBJ1-3,TRBV3-1/TRBV3-2,many
CASTPLAGSREQYF,TGTGCCAGCACCCCACTAGCGGGGTCTAGGGAGCAGTACTTC,TRBD2,TRBJ2-7,TRBV6-5,.
CASSSPGTYEQYF,TGTGCCAGCAGTTCTCCCGGGACCTACGAGCAGTACTTC,.,TRBJ2-7,TRBV6-6,.
CASRAVNYGYTF,TGTGCCAGCAGGGCAGTCAACTATGGCTACACCTTC,.,TRBJ1-2,TRBV2,once
CASSLGGTGIRETQYF,TGCGCCAGCAGCTTGGGAGGGACAGGGATCCGGGAGACCCAGTACTTC,TRBD1,TRBJ2-5,TRBV5-1,.
CASSRVLDYGYTF,TGTGCCAGCAGCAGGGTTTTGGACTATGGCTACACCTTC,.,TRBJ1-2,TRBV6-5,.
CASSFNRVAGELFF,TGTGCCAGCAGCTTTAACAGGGTTGCCGGGGAGCTGTTTTTT,.,TRBJ2-2,TRBV7-2,.
CASSYGTGVGEQYF,TGTGCCAGCAGTTACGGGACAGGGGTGGGGGAGCAGTACTTC,TRBD1,TRBJ2-7,TRBV6-6,once
CATASLAGGDTQYF,TGTGCCACGGCCAGCCTAGCGGGGGGAGATACGCAGTATTTT,TRBD2,TRBJ2-3,TRBV6-4,.
CASGRQGIHPSFNGYTF,TGTGCCAGTGGACGCCAGGGAATCCATCCGTCGTTTAATGGCTACACCTTC,.,TRBJ1-2,TRBV19,.
CASSHIRIPGDRNTEAFF,TGTGCCAGCAGCCACATTAGGATTCCGGGAGATAGAAACACTGAAGCTTTCTTT,.,TRBJ1-1,TRBV3-1/TRBV3-2,.
CASSGTSGAETQYF,TGTGCCAGCAGCGGGACTAGCGGGGCTGAGACCCAGTACTTC,TRBD2,TRBJ2-5,TRBV5-6,.
CATQKGGNNSPLHF,TGTGCCACCCAAAAAGGGGGTAATAATTCACCCCTCCACTTT,.,TRBJ1-6,TRBV15,.
CASRDIGQGEPYEQYF,TGTGCCAGCAGAGACATCGGACAGGGGGAGCCCTACGAGCAGTACTTC,TRBD1,TRBJ2-7,TRBV9,.
CASRPTGANTEAFF,TGTGCCAGCAGACCTACAGGGGCAAACACTGAAGCTTTCTTT,TRBD1,TRBJ1-1,TRBV28,.
CASSPGVYNEQFF,TGCGCCAGCAGTCCGGGGGTTTACAATGAGCAGTTCTTC,.,TRBJ2-1,TRBV10-1,.
CASSLETFTGELFF,TGCGCCAGCAGCTTGGAGACTTTCACCGGGGAGCTGTTTTTT,.,TRBJ2-2,TRBV5-1,.
CASMEGGLRTEAFF,TGTGCCAGCATGGAAGGTGGGTTGAGGACTGAAGCTTTCTTT,.,TRBJ1-1,TRBV6-5,.
CASSFLQIGVYSNQPQHF,TGTGCCAGCAGTTTTCTCCAGATCGGAGTTTATAGCAATCAGCCCCAGCATTTT,.,TRBJ1-5,TRBV28,.
CASSLTRSTEAFF,TGTGCCAGCAGCCTTACTAGAAGCACTGAAGCTTTCTTT,.,TRBJ1-1,TRBV11-3,.
CASSLLGTGNYGYTF,TGCGCCAGCAGCTTGCTCGGGACAGGGAACTATGGCTACACCTTC,TRBD1,TRBJ1-2,TRBV5-1,.
CASSPHIQGMNTEAFF,TGTGCCAGCAGCCCTCATATACAGGGTATGAACACTGAAGCTTTCTTT,.,TRBJ1-1,TRBV9,.
CASSQTGGVTEAFF,TGTGCCAGCAGCCAAACGGGGGGTGTGACTGAAGCTTTCTTT,.,TRBJ1-1,TRBV3-1/TRBV3-2,.
CASSHTGTGALGYTF,TGTGCCAGCAGCCATACCGGGACAGGGGCTCTCGGCTACACCTTC,TRBD1,TRBJ1-2,TRBV4-2,.
CASSNRDRGRNSPLHF,TGTGCCAGTAGTAACCGGGACAGGGGGCGAAATTCACCCCTCCACTTT,TRBD1,TRBJ1-6,TRBV19,.